These 28 T cell receptor beta chains share one sample of origin, sequenced in a study of cytomegalovirus exposure and HLA in healthy donors. Method: immunoSEQ multiplex PCR; TCRdb's copy keeps in-frame clones and lacks some. The sample has about 58,000 clones, over 85% seen once. Sequencing was done on a sample of PBMCs. The receptors shown here come from a young man in good health and CMV-seronegative.

V is TRBV6-5 and J is TRBJ1-2; 10 bases are shared with TRBD1. The length of the CDR3 is 14 residues. CDR1 is MNHEY, CDR2 SVGAGI, per germline. V dropped 4 bases and J dropped 3; count of bases not matched to a gene: 2. CDR3 coding DNA: TGTGCCAGCAGTTTGGACAGGGGGGACTATGGCTACACCTTC. Translating gives CASSLDRGDYGYTF.

V gene TRBV7-2 combines with J gene TRBJ2-6; D is ambiguous. CDR3 length equals 17 residues. Germline V gives CDR1 SGHTA, CDR2 FQGNSA. The germline V and J ends were trimmed by 9 bases and 1 base, with 19 bases remaining between them. The CDR3: CASLTEFALSGANVLTF. In nucleotides, the CDR3 is TGTGCCAGTCTTACAGAGTTTGCTCTATCTGGGGCCAACGTCCTGACTTTC.

The chain recombines TRBV27 with TRBJ2-3, with TRBD1 matching over 7 bases. The trim removed 0 bases at V and 1 base at J, leaving 4 bases unmatched. The CDR3 is made up of 16 amino acids. CDR1 MNHEY and CDR2 SMNVEV come from the germline V gene (reference sequence). The DNA of the CDR3 is TGTGCCAGCAGTTTATCGACAGGGTTGGGCACAGATACGCAGTATTTT. The encoded protein is CASSLSTGLGTDTQYF.

This clone came up once. The rearrangement uses TRBV9 and TRBJ2-5; perhaps TRBD2 as D (6 bases). The V end was cut by 2 bases, the J end by 5 bases, with 19 bases between. Germline V gives CDR1 SGDLS, CDR2 YYNGEE. The CDR3 sequence is 16 residues long. CDR3 region: CASSVGTASTTETQYF. In DNA form, the CDR3 reads TGTGCCAGCAGCGTTGGGACTGCTTCTACGACGGAGACCCAGTACTTC.

This clone was seen once. The chain links TRBV28 to TRBJ1-5, with D perhaps TRBD1 (6 bases). The V and J ends lost 4 bases and 0 bases respectively, with 10 bases between them. The CDR3 has 15 amino acids. Germline CDR1 is MDHEN and CDR2 is SYDVKM. CDR3 sequence (DNA): TGTGCCAGCAGTTACAGGGTTTATAGCAATCAGCCCCAGCATTTT. It is translated as CASSYRVYSNQPQHF.

The chain combines TRBV7-8 with TRBJ2-1; 7 bases are a match to TRBD1. The CDR3 has 14 amino acids. With 7 bases clipped from V and 5 bases from J, the junction kept 8 bases outside the gene matches. Per the germline V gene, CDR1 is SGHVS and CDR2 is FQNEAQ. CDR3 nucleotides: TGTGCCAGCACGCCGGGACAGCCGAACAATGAGCAGTTCTTC. Its translation is CASTPGQPNNEQFF.

The chain combines TRBV9 with TRBJ2-5; tentatively, D is TRBD1 (6 bases). The CDR3 consists of 13 residues. CDR1 and CDR2 (germline): SGDLS, YYNGEE. Trimming cost V 6 bases and J 5 bases, with 14 bases left between them. CDR3 protein: CASNRDIEETQYF. The CDR3 region has the DNA TGTGCCAGCAACCGGGACATAGAGGAGACCCAGTACTTC.

The chain joins TRBV6-5 to TRBJ2-1; D remains ambiguous. The ends were cut back, 6 bases at V and 6 bases at J, with 15 bases in the middle. This CDR3 is built from 14 residues. Germline V gene data show CDR1 as MNHEY and CDR2 as SVGAGI. CDR3 in DNA: TGTGCCAGCAGATCTAGTCCCCCGAGCAATGAGCAGTTCTTC. Translated, it gives CASRSSPPSNEQFF.

This clone was detected once. J is TRBJ2-4 and V is TRBV5-4, with D maybe TRBD1 (6 bases). V shed 0 bases and J shed 7 bases, with 14 bases lying between them. The CDR3 is 15 residues long. From germline, CDR1 is SGHNT and CDR2 YYREEE (reference sequence). The CDR3 reads CASSLAQQGRNIQYF. CDR3 nucleotide sequence: TGTGCCAGCAGCTTGGCACAACAGGGTCGCAACATTCAGTACTTC.

The DNA of the CDR3 is TGTGCCAGCAGCCCAGGGACAGGGGGTGGTTTCGCGCAGTACTTC. Translation gives CASSPGTGGGFAQYF. The chain has TRBV5-4 and TRBJ2-7, with 11 nucleotides matching TRBD1. The CDR3 covers 15 residues. V was clipped by 4 bases and J by 9 bases; unmatched bases: 12. From germline, CDR1 is SGHNT and CDR2 YYREEE (reference sequence).

Written as DNA, the CDR3 is TGTGCCACCAGCAGACCAGGGAATCAGCCCCAGCATTTT. Its protein product is CATSRPGNQPQHF. This chain connects TRBV15 to TRBJ1-5, with TRBD1 as a possible D gene (5 bases). The germline gives CDR1 LNHNV, CDR2 YYDKDF (reference sequence). Trimming left V 2 bases short and J 4 bases short, with 6 bases between. The CDR3 extends over 13 amino acids.

The V call is TRBV7-6, the J call TRBJ1-3; D remains ambiguous. V was clipped by 5 bases and J by 0 bases, with 8 bases between them. CDR1 and CDR2 from the germline V gene are SGHVS and FNYEAQ. The CDR3 runs 14 residues. The CDR3 bases are TGTGCCAGCAGCCTTTCGTTCTCTGGAAACACCATATATTTT. Translating gives CASSLSFSGNTIYF.

This clone was found once. The rearrangement uses TRBV29-1 and TRBJ2-7, with 7 bases matching TRBD2. Germline CDR1 is SQVTM and CDR2 is ANQGSEA. This CDR3 comprises 12 residues. V shed 4 bases, J shed 5 bases, and the junction held 5 bases outside the gene matches. Here the CDR3 DNA reads TGCAGCGTTGCCAGCGGGACCGACGAGCAGTACTTC. Its translation: CSVASGTDEQYF.

This sequence joins TRBV7-2 and TRBJ2-1, with TRBD2 matching over 8 bases. The V gene end was trimmed by 1 base and the J gene end by 1 base; junction bases not matched to a gene: 9. CDR1 is SGHTA and CDR2 is FQGNSA in the germline V gene. The CDR3 totals 18 residues. The CDR3 sequence: CASSLDGASGWSYNEQFF. The CDR3 region has the DNA TGTGCCAGCAGCTTAGATGGGGCTAGCGGGTGGTCCTACAATGAGCAGTTCTTC.

The chain joins TRBV30 to TRBJ1-2; D unresolved. CDR1 is GTSNPN, CDR2 SVGIG, per germline (reference sequence). CDR3 length: 13 amino acids. V was clipped by 0 bases and J by 7 bases, with 12 bases between them. CDR3 protein: CAWSVLGSGGYTF. The CDR3 DNA follows: TGTGCCTGGAGTGTACTAGGGTCTGGTGGCTACACCTTC.

The chain links TRBV4-2 to TRBJ2-1; no reliable D call. The CDR3 loop spans 14 amino acids. Germline-derived CDR1 and CDR2 are LGHNA and YNFKEQ. Trimming shortened V by 0 bases and J by 5 bases, and 8 bases separated the two germline ends. CDR3 region: CASSQEEYHNEQFF. CDR3 bases: TGTGCCAGCAGCCAAGAGGAGTACCACAATGAGCAGTTCTTC.

The chain has TRBV7-9 and TRBJ1-4, with a possible D match to TRBD1 (6 bases). Germline loops: CDR1 SEHNR, CDR2 FQNEAQ (reference sequence). V shed 6 bases and J shed 2 bases, with 7 bases lying between them. The CDR3 is made up of 13 amino acids. The CDR3 DNA reads TGTGCCAGCAGGCAGGGGACTAATGAAAAACTGTTTTTT. Translated, it gives CASRQGTNEKLFF.

V and J are TRBV7-6 and TRBJ2-5; 8 nucleotides match TRBD2. This CDR3 is 14 amino acids long. Germline values: CDR1 SGHVS, CDR2 FNYEAQ. With V trimmed by 1 base and J by 4 bases, 2 bases remained unmatched. CDR3 bases: TGTGCCAGCAGCTTAGGGACTAGCAGAGAGACCCAGTACTTC. Amino acids: CASSLGTSRETQYF.

The J gene is TRBJ2-5, the V gene TRBV5-1, with 11 bases that match TRBD1. This CDR3 has 15 amino acids. Germline V gene sequence: CDR1 SGHRS, CDR2 YFSETQ. The J segment lost 2 bases and the V segment lost 3 bases, leaving 3 bases of the junction unmatched. The DNA of the CDR3 is TGCGCCAGCAGCTCTGGGACAGGGGGACAAGAGACCCAGTACTTC. This gives the protein CASSSGTGGQETQYF.

This clone has just a few counts. The chain recombines TRBV7-2 with TRBJ1-2; no clear D. CDR1 is SGHTA and CDR2 is FQGNSA in the germline V gene. The CDR3 runs to 18 residues. V was trimmed by 4 bases and J by 4 bases, leaving 25 bases between them. In DNA, the CDR3 is TGTGCCAGCAGCTCCAAAGCGGCAGGCGGGCCGAGGAGCTATGGCTACACCTTC. Protein product: CASSSKAAGGPRSYGYTF.

This chain uses TRBV4-2 with TRBJ2-1, with 7 bases identical to TRBD2. V gave up 0 bases and J gave up 0 bases; unmatched junction bases: 5. CDR3 length: 17 amino acids. CDR1 and CDR2 from the germline V gene are LGHNA and YNFKEQ. CDR3 region: CASSQEPGTNSYNEQFF. For the CDR3, the DNA is TGTGCCAGCAGCCAAGAACCCGGGACTAACTCCTACAATGAGCAGTTCTTC.

This chain uses TRBV5-1 with TRBJ2-1, with 8 positions matching TRBD2. The CDR3 is 16 amino acids. V dropped 5 bases and J dropped 5; count of bases not matched to a gene: 12. The germline gives CDR1 SGHRS, CDR2 YFSETQ. The CDR3 here is CASSPREGGPDNEQFF. CDR3 sequence (DNA): TGCGCCAGCAGTCCTCGGGAGGGAGGGCCTGACAATGAGCAGTTCTTC.

The J gene is TRBJ2-1, the V gene TRBV29-1; 10 nucleotides match TRBD2. The CDR3 sequence is 14 residues long. Germline-derived CDR1 and CDR2 are SQVTM and ANQGSEA. Germline trimming cut 2 bases from V and 3 bases from J; bases unmatched to any gene: 1. The DNA of the CDR3 is TGCAGCGTTGAAAGGACTAGCGGCTACAATGAGCAGTTCTTC. Translation: CSVERTSGYNEQFF.

In its sample, this clone was seen once. The chain combines TRBV6-5 with TRBJ1-1, with a tentative D call TRBD1 (6 bases). With 6 bases removed from V and 3 bases from J, the gap between germline ends came to 14 bases. The CDR3 extends over 14 amino acids. The V gene's germline CDR1 is MNHEY and CDR2 SVGAGI. CDR3 loop: CASRVTGPDTEAFF. The CDR3 nucleotides read TGTGCCAGCAGAGTGACAGGCCCTGACACTGAAGCTTTCTTT.

The V gene is TRBV18, the J gene TRBJ1-4; maybe TRBD1 (5 bases). V shed 4 bases and J shed 8 bases, with 14 bases lying between them. The CDR3 extends over 14 amino acids. CDR1 and CDR2 from the germline V gene are KGHSH and LQKENI. The CDR3 sequence is CASSREQGSEKLFF. The DNA for the CDR3 is TGTGCCAGCTCACGAGAGCAGGGCTCGGAAAAACTGTTTTTT.

The gene calls are TRBV2 and TRBJ2-7; tentatively, D is TRBD2 (5 bases). The germline V gene encodes CDR1 SNHLY and CDR2 FYNNEI. V shed 2 bases and J shed 3 bases, with 11 bases lying between them. The CDR3 is 14 amino acids. The CDR3 DNA reads as TGTGCCAGCAGTGAACCCGACCGGGGCTACGAGCAGTACTTC. Protein: CASSEPDRGYEQYF.

This clone was counted between two and nine times. This rearrangement joins TRBV5-1 to TRBJ2-2; TRBD2 is a possible D gene (5 bases). Germline loops: CDR1 SGHRS, CDR2 YFSETQ. The CDR3 loop spans 15 amino acids. V was cut by 7 bases and J by 5 bases, with 18 bases left in between. CDR3 DNA: TGCGCCAGCGGTAGCGCTACTTTAAATACCGGGGAGCTGTTTTTT. Residues: CASGSATLNTGELFF. Based on the CDR3 plus reference TRBV5-1 and TRBJ2-2, the full variable domain is KAGVTQTPRYLIKTRGQQVTLSCSPISGHRSVSWYQQTPGQGLQFLFEYFSETQRNKGNFPGRFSGRQFSNSRSEMNVSTLELGDSALYLCASGSATLNTGELFFGEGSRLTVL.

This clone was detected only a few times. The chain carries TRBV19 and TRBJ2-7; tentative D call: TRBD1 (6 bases). Germline V gene sequence: CDR1 LNHDA, CDR2 SQIVND (reference sequence). The CDR3 extends over 15 amino acids. V lost 4 bases and J lost 2, with 15 bases in between. The CDR3 loop reads CASSSAGENAYEQYF. The CDR3, as DNA: TGTGCCAGTAGTAGTGCAGGGGAGAATGCCTACGAGCAGTACTTC.